This entry lists 5 T cell receptor beta chains sequenced from one sample in a study of shared T cell receptors in the human thymus. Profiling relied on immunoSEQ multiplex PCR, and the TCRdb table lists in-frame clones only, not all of them. Among some 720,000 clones listed, approximately 87% were seen once. Separately, the same data were catalogued under a study of human thymus T cells.

Sequencing was performed on thymocytes. All receptors come from a boy younger than two with a congenital heart defect.

The chain couples TRBV7-2 to TRBJ2-3; 8 bases map to TRBD1. Trimming took 4 bases from V and 2 from J; bases not matched to a gene: 11. The CDR3 is 17 amino acids. From germline, CDR1 is SGHTA and CDR2 FQGNSA. In DNA form, the CDR3 reads TGTGCCAGCAGCTCCACCCAAACAGGGGGGCACACAGATACGCAGTATTTT. Residues: CASSSTQTGGHTDTQYF.

This chain links TRBV9 with TRBJ2-1, with D tentatively TRBD2 (6 bases). Per germline, CDR1 SGDLS and CDR2 YYNGEE. The CDR3 runs to 16 residues. The V end was cut by 0 bases, the J end by 9 bases, with 19 bases between. The CDR3 loop is CASSVAGEAPTGEQFF. CDR3 bases: TGTGCCAGCAGCGTAGCGGGGGAGGCCCCAACGGGTGAGCAGTTCTTC.

The J gene is TRBJ2-7, the V gene TRBV6-1, with TRBD2 matching over 10 bases. This CDR3 spans 16 amino acids. V dropped 2 bases and J dropped 6; count of bases not matched to a gene: 10. CDR1 is MNHNS and CDR2 is SASEGT in the germline V gene. CDR3 DNA sequence: TGTGCCAGCAGTGAACTACATAGCGGGAGGTCTCCCGAGCAGTACTTC. It yields the protein CASSELHSGRSPEQYF.

This sequence joins TRBV2 and TRBJ2-3; 8 positions agree with TRBD1. Germline trimming cut 6 bases from V and 7 bases from J; bases unmatched to any gene: 12. Germline V lookup: CDR1 SNHLY, CDR2 FYNNEI. This CDR3 has 15 residues. CDR3 DNA: TGTGCCAGCAGATACCGGGACAGGACACACCATACGCAGTATTTT. Its translation: CASRYRDRTHHTQYF.

The gene calls are TRBV30 and TRBJ1-2; 10 bases match TRBD1. The CDR3 contains 14 residues. The V gene's germline CDR1 is GTSNPN and CDR2 SVGIG (reference sequence). V lost 5 bases and J lost 4; bases outside the gene matches: 7. The DNA for the CDR3 is TGTGCCTGGGATCAGGGGGACAGGGGCTATGGCTACACCTTC. This gives the protein CAWDQGDRGYGYTF.